This entry describes one TCR beta chain. The data originate from a study of blood T cell repertoires in COVID-19. Study overall: The study drew acute and convalescent COVID-19 samples from the United States, Italy and Spain. The analysed material was cDNA or gDNA that came from T cells, B-cell-depleted T cells, or PBMCs.

CDR1 is SGHVS, CDR2 FQNEAQ, per germline. CDR3 length: 14 amino acids. V gave up 1 base and J gave up 6 bases, with 10 bases separating them. Authors' analysis steps: Reference gene primer amplification gave nucleated cell count estimates. Profiling relied on immunoSEQ multiplex PCR, and the TCRdb table lists in-frame clones only, not all of them. The D gene and trimming were derived from the DNA, and the V and J assignments and clone size from that table. The sample holds tens of thousands of clones, roughly 84% seen once. This rearrangement joins TRBV7-8 to TRBJ2-4, with TRBD1 as a possible D gene (5 bases). The sequencing input was peripheral blood. The receptor comes from a woman of 80 years or more with acute or convalescent COVID-19. Here the CDR3 reads CASSLGQSRNIQYF. CDR3 nucleotide sequence: TGTGCCAGCAGCTTAGGACAGTCCAGAAACATTCAGTACTTC.